This T cell receptor (beta chain) was found in a study of spatial heterogeneity in lung cancer. Findings and caveats of the study: The number of expanded tumor alpha and beta chains correlated with mutation number. Ubiquitous and regional nonsynonymous mutations were tracked by counts of ubiquitous and regional expanded TCRs, respectively.

CDR3 size: 13 residues. The V gene lost 6 bases and the J gene lost 1 base, with 9 bases spanning the gap. The germline V gene encodes CDR1 MNHEY and CDR2 SVGAGI. At least ten counts were recorded for this clonotype. Antigen: not known. Indicated time point: sample taken at primary tumor resection. The cohort: some 73 early-stage, untreated non-small cell lung cancer patients. Carried by each TCR cDNA molecule was a unique molecular identifier. TCRdb itself ran the 5' RACE reads through MiXCR, one entry per CDR3 protein. Counted here are about 100,000 distinct CDR3 sequences, 3.5% to 5% occurring once; the ten biggest clones make up around 20%.

The sample in question was lung tumor tissue, obtained at surgery. This rearrangement joins TRBV6-5 to TRBJ1-1, with no clear D. This clonotype was sampled from a male donor with early-stage non-small cell lung cancer. CDR3 nucleotide sequence: TGTGCCAGCAGCCCGAGCTGGAACACTGAAGCTTTCTTT. Its translation is CASSPSWNTEAFF.